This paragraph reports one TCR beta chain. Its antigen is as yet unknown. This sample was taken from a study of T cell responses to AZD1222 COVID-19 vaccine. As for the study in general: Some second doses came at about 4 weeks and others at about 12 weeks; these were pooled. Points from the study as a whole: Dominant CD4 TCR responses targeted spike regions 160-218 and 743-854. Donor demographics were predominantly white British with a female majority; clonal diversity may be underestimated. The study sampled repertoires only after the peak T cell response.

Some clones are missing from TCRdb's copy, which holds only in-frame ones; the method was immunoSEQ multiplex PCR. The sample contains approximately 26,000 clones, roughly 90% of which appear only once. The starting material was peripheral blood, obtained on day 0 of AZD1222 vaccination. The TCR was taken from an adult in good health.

This CDR3 reads CASSLASSGYTF. The CDR3, as DNA: TGTGCCAGCAGCTTGGCCTCGAGTGGCTACACCTTC. The V and J genes are TRBV5-5 and TRBJ1-2; D is uncertain. V was clipped by 0 bases and J by 7 bases, with 7 bases between them. The CDR3 covers 12 residues. Germline loops: CDR1 SGHKS, CDR2 YYEKEE (reference sequence).